This record covers a single TCR beta chain. Its antigen is not known. The data stem from a study of neurological immune-mediated disorders. General study points: HTLV-1-associated myelopathy displayed the greatest TCR clonal expansion, and multiple sclerosis exhibited the smallest, lower than that of healthy controls.

From germline, CDR1 is MDHEN and CDR2 SYDVKM. The CDR3 loop spans 17 amino acids. Trimming removed 5 bases from V and 6 bases from J, with 23 bases in between. Synthesis of cDNA was accomplished via 5'RACE employing 10-nucleotide random UMIs. Each CDR3 protein gets one entry after TCRdb re-called the 5' RACE reads with MiXCR. The profile covers tens of thousands of distinct CDR3 sequences, with about 5.6% appearing a single time and over 6.5% taken by the ten largest. Time point noted: longitudinal time-point 2. From 2 million PBMCs stored at -80 C, the unsorted libraries were generated. V usage is TRBV28 and J usage is TRBJ2-1; possible D gene TRBD1, 6 bases. The sequenced sample was PBMCs. This receptor was obtained from a woman in her sixties with multiple sclerosis. The CDR3 bases are TGTGCCAGCAGTCGCGTAATGCGGACAGTGGAACGCAATGAGCAGTTCTTC. This gives the protein CASSRVMRTVERNEQFF.